Reported below is one T cell receptor beta chain. Its antigen is undetermined. Losses at the gene ends were 6 bases for V and 2 bases for J; bases not matched to a gene: 4. The CDR3 loop spans 14 amino acids. Germline CDR1 and CDR2: LNHDA and SQIVND (reference sequence). The record originates from a study of T cell repertoires in cytomegalovirus infection. Study information: The study used recently identified HLA-C-restricted and well-studied HLA-B-restricted CMV epitopes. Indications of both CMV infection and matching HLA type were provided by public TCR beta signatures.

Points from the study as a whole: There were carriers of CMV plus the relevant HLA, and cumulative public TCR beta family frequency identified them.

From the reads, TCRdb called clonotypes with MiXCR, one entry per CDR3 protein. The sample contains about 110,000 distinct CDR3 sequences, around 29% of which appear only once. The origin of this receptor is a human donor in good health (CMV status not recorded). Some clones in this sample may be carry-over from other donors' samples. The chain joins TRBV19 to TRBJ1-5; 7 bases fit TRBD1. The sequences come from CD8+ T cells from cultured PBMCs, collected from culture after CMV antigen stimulation. The CDR3 DNA is TGTGCCAGTAGGACAGGGCGAGGCAATCAGCCCCAGCATTTT. This sequence encodes CASRTGRGNQPQHF.